This T cell receptor beta chain emerged from a study of blood T cell repertoires in COVID-19. Germline lookup yields CDR1 MRHNA and CDR2 SNTAGT. With 6 bases removed from V and 7 bases from J, the gap between germline ends came to 13 bases. The CDR3 is made up of 14 amino acids. Profiled with immunoSEQ multiplex PCR; TCRdb holds only in-frame clones, not every one. This repertoire shows tens of thousands of clones, almost 90% found once; its top ten account for 8.5%. This TCR was recovered from a man between 60 and 70 years old with active COVID-19. Sequencing was done on a sample of peripheral blood. This rearrangement joins TRBV6-4 to TRBJ1-6; D might be TRBD1 (6 bases). In nucleotides, the CDR3 is TGTGCCAGCAGGAACAGGGTTGGAAATTCACCCCTCCACTTT. It specifies CASRNRVGNSPLHF.